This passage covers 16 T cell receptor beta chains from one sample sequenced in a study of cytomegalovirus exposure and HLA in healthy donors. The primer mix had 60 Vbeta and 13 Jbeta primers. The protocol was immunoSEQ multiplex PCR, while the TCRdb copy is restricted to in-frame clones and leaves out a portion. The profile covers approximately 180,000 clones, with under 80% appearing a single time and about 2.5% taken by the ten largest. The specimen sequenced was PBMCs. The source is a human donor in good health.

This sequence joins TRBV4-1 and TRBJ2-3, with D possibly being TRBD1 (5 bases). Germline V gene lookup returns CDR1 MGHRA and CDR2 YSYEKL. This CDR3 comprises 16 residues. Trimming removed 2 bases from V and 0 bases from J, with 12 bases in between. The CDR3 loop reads CASSQTLGVSTDTQYF. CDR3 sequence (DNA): TGCGCCAGCAGCCAAACCTTAGGGGTTAGCACAGATACGCAGTATTTT.

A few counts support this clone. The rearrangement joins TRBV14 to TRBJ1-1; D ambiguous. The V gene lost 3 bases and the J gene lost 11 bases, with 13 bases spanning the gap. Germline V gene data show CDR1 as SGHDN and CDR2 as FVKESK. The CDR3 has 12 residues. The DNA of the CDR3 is TGTGCCAGCAGCCACGGGATGGGGTGGGCTTTCTTT. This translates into CASSHGMGWAFF.

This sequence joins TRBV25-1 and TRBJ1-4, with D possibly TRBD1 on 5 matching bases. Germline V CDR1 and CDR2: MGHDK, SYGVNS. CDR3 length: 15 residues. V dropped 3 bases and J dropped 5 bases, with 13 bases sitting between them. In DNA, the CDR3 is TGTGCCAGCAGTGAGTCGGGTGGGGGGAATGAAAAACTGTTTTTT. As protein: CASSESGGGNEKLFF.

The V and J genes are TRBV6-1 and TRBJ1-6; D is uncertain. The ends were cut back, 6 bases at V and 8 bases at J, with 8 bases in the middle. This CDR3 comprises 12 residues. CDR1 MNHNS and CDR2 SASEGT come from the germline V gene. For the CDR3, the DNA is TGTGCCAGCAGGGATCAGGATTCACCCCTCCACTTT. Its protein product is CASRDQDSPLHF.

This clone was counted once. This chain's CDR3 is CASSEFGRGLNQPQHF. As DNA, the CDR3 is TGTGCCAGCAGTGAATTCGGCAGGGGCTTAAATCAGCCCCAGCATTTT. The chain has TRBV6-1 and TRBJ1-5; a weak D match, TRBD1 (6 bases). Trimming removed 2 bases at V and 4 bases at J, with 15 bases between. The CDR3 runs 16 residues. Germline CDR1 reads MNHNS; CDR2 reads SASEGT.

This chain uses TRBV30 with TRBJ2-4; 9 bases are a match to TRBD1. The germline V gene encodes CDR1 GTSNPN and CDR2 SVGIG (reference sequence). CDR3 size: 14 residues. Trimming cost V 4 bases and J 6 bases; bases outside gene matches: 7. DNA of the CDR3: TGTGCCTGGACGACAGGGGGTGGTTTAAACATTCAGTACTTC. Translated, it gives CAWTTGGGLNIQYF.

As DNA, the CDR3 is TGTGCCTGGAGTCTCGTCGGGACAGGGGATTACAATGAGCAGTTCTTC. The encoded protein is CAWSLVGTGDYNEQFF. The chain employs TRBV30 and TRBJ2-1, with TRBD1 matching over 10 bases. The CDR3 covers 16 residues. The germline V gene encodes CDR1 GTSNPN and CDR2 SVGIG (reference sequence). Trimming took 2 bases from V and 4 from J; bases not matched to a gene: 8.

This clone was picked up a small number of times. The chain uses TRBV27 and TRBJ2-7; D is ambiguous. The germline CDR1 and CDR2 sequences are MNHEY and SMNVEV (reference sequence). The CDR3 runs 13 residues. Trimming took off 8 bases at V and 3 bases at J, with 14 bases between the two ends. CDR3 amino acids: CASGTTEIYEQYF. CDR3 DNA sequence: TGTGCCAGCGGCACAACCGAAATCTACGAGCAGTACTTC.

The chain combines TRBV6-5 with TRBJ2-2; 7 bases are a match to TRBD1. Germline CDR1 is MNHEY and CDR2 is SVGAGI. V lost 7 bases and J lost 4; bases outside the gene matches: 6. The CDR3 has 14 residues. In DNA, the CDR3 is TGTGCCAGCACCACGACAGGGACCACCGGGGAGCTGTTTTTT. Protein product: CASTTTGTTGELFF.

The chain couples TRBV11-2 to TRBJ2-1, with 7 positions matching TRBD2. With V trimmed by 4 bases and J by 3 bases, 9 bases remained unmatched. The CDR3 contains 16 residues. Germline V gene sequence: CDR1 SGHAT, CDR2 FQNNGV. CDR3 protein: CASSSRVRGSYNEQFF. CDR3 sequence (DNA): TGTGCCAGCAGCTCCCGCGTGCGGGGGAGCTACAATGAGCAGTTCTTC.

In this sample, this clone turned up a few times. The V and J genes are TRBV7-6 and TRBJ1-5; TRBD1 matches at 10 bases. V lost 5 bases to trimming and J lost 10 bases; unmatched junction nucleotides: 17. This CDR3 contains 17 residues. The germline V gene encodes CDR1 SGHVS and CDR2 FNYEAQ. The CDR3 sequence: CASSLDRGRVIWGPQHF. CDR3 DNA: TGTGCCAGCAGCCTAGACAGGGGGCGAGTCATTTGGGGTCCCCAGCATTTT.

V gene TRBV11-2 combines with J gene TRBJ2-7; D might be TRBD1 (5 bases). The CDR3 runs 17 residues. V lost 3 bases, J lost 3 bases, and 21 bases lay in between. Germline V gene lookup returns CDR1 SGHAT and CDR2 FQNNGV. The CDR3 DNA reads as TGTGCCAGCAGCTTTTTTCCAGGGCCTAGACCTCTCTACGAGCAGTACTTC. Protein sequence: CASSFFPGPRPLYEQYF. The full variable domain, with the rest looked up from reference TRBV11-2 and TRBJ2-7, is EAGVAQSPRYKIIEKRQSVAFWCNPISGHATLYWYQQILGQGPKLLIQFQNNGVVDDSQLPKDRFSAERLKGVDSTLKIQPAKLEDSAVYLCASSFFPGPRPLYEQYFGPGTRLTVT.

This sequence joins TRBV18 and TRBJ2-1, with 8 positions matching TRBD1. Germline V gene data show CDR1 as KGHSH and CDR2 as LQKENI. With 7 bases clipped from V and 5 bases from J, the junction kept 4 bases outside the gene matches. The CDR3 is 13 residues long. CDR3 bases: TGTGCCAGCTTTGGACAGGGAGACAATGAGCAGTTCTTC. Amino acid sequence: CASFGQGDNEQFF.

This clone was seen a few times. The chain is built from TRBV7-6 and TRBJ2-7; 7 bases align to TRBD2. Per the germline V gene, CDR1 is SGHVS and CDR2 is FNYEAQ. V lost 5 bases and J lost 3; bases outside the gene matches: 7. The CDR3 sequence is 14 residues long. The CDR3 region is CASSPRGGVYEQYF. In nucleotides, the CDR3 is TGTGCCAGCAGCCCCCGGGGAGGGGTCTACGAGCAGTACTTC.

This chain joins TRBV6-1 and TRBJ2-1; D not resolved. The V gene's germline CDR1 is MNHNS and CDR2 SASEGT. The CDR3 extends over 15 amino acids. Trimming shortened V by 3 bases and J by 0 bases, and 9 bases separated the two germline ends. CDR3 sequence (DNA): TGTGCCAGCAGTGATAAGGCTAGCTCCTACAATGAGCAGTTCTTC. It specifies CASSDKASSYNEQFF.

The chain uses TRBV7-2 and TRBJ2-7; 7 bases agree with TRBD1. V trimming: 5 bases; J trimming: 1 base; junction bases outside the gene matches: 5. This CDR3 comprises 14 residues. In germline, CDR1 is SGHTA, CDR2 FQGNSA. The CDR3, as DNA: TGTGCCAGCAGCACTGACAGGGTTTCCTACGAGCAGTACTTC. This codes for CASSTDRVSYEQYF.